These 14 T cell receptor beta chains originate from one sample sequenced in a study of OX40 agonist ivuxolimab in advanced cancers. Using immunoSEQ multiplex PCR, the repertoire was profiled, and TCRdb retains in-frame clones only, with some absent. This sample has roughly 52,000 clones; approximately 80% occur once, and the top ten carry roughly 6.3%. Sequencing was performed on CD4+ or CD8+ T cells sorted from blood, taken in a trial of the OX40 agonist ivuxolimab. The source is an adult with an advanced solid tumor such as melanoma, head and neck, liver or kidney cancer.

This clone appeared a few times. The rearrangement links TRBV6-1 to TRBJ2-5; D is ambiguous. V was pared by 3 bases and J by 1 base, with 15 bases between. Germline assignment: CDR1 MNHNS and CDR2 SASEGT. CDR3 length equals 16 residues. CDR3 nucleotide sequence: TGTGCCAGCAGTGAGAACTCTCTTGGCCTCCAAGAGACCCAGTACTTC. It is translated as CASSENSLGLQETQYF.

The chain carries TRBV19 and TRBJ2-5; 10 positions match TRBD1. This CDR3 is 12 amino acids long. With 9 bases clipped from V and 4 bases from J, the junction kept 2 bases outside the gene matches. CDR1 LNHDA and CDR2 SQIVND come from the germline V gene (reference sequence). In nucleotides, the CDR3 is TGTGCCAGCGGGGACAGGGGAGAGACCCAGTACTTC. Residues: CASGDRGETQYF.

The chain couples TRBV25-1 to TRBJ1-2; 12 bases map to TRBD1. The length of the CDR3 is 14 residues. V gave up 6 bases and J gave up 9 bases; unmatched junction bases: 8. Looked up from germline, CDR1 is MGHDK and CDR2 is SYGVNS. DNA of the CDR3: TGTGCCAGCAGGATTGGGACAGGGGGCGCGAGCTACACCTTC. Its translation: CASRIGTGGASYTF.

The chain has TRBV29-1 and TRBJ1-2, with D unresolved. Germline CDR1 reads SQVTM; CDR2 reads ANQGSEA. The CDR3 has 12 residues. The V end was cut by 3 bases, the J end by 2 bases, with 7 bases between. DNA for the CDR3: TGCAGCGTTGACACCCGGAACTATGGCTACACCTTC. Translated: CSVDTRNYGYTF.

This chain uses TRBV7-9 with TRBJ1-1; the D gene is possibly TRBD1 (5 bases). V was cut by 0 bases and J by 4 bases, with 18 bases left in between. There are 17 residues in the CDR3. CDR1 and CDR2 (germline): SEHNR, FQNEAQ (reference sequence). The CDR3 here is CASSLARAGMLITEAFF. The CDR3, as DNA: TGTGCCAGCAGCTTAGCGCGAGCAGGGATGCTGATCACTGAAGCTTTCTTT.

This chain joins TRBV5-8 and TRBJ2-3; 7 positions agree with TRBD2. V lost 5 bases to trimming and J lost 3 bases; unmatched junction nucleotides: 9. The CDR3 contains 15 residues. CDR1 is SGHTS, CDR2 YDEGEE, per germline. The chain's CDR3 is CASREPGGSTDTQYF. The CDR3 DNA follows: TGTGCCAGCAGAGAGCCTGGCGGGAGTACAGATACGCAGTATTTT.

The genes are TRBV2 and TRBJ2-6; TRBD2 might be the D (7 bases). CDR3 size: 18 residues. V gave up 4 bases and J gave up 0 bases, with 16 bases separating them. Germline V lookup: CDR1 SNHLY, CDR2 FYNNEI. The chain's CDR3 is CASSAPGGLHSGANVLTF. CDR3 bases: TGTGCCAGCAGTGCCCCCGGGGGGCTCCACTCTGGGGCCAACGTCCTGACTTTC.

The chain uses TRBV9 and TRBJ1-2; D unresolved. The germline V gene encodes CDR1 SGDLS and CDR2 YYNGEE. The ends were cut back, 0 bases at V and 1 base at J, with 4 bases in the middle. There are 13 residues in the CDR3. CDR3 protein: CASSVEVNYGYTF. CDR3 nucleotide sequence: TGTGCCAGCAGCGTAGAGGTTAACTATGGCTACACCTTC.

The J gene is TRBJ1-1, the V gene TRBV5-4; possibly TRBD1 for D (5 bases). The length of the CDR3 is 15 residues. Germline-derived CDR1 and CDR2 are SGHNT and YYREEE (reference sequence). Trimming removed 4 bases at V and 4 bases at J, with 17 bases between. Here the CDR3 reads CASSPWTKGGTEAFF. CDR3 sequence (DNA): TGTGCCAGCAGCCCGTGGACAAAAGGTGGCACTGAAGCTTTCTTT. The full variable domain, rest sourced from reference TRBV5-4 and TRBJ1-1, is ETGVTQSPTHLIKTRGQQVTLRCSSQSGHNTVSWYQQALGQGPQFIFQYYREEENGRGNFPPRFSGLQFPNYSSELNVNALELDDSALYLCASSPWTKGGTEAFFGQGTRLTVV.

This sequence joins TRBV7-2 and TRBJ1-4; D is perhaps TRBD1 (5 bases). V shed 1 base and J shed 7 bases, with 19 bases lying between them. CDR1 SGHTA and CDR2 FQGNSA come from the germline V gene. The CDR3 has 17 amino acids. CDR3 in DNA: TGTGCCAGCAGCTTAGTGGCCCTCGGGAGGGGCGGTGAAAAACTGTTTTTT. Translation gives CASSLVALGRGGEKLFF.

J is TRBJ2-1 and V is TRBV18; either TRBD1 or TRBD2 may fit D (5 bases each). The CDR3 is made up of 15 amino acids. V lost 1 base and J 7 bases, leaving 14 bases between the germline ends. Germline CDR1 KGHSH, CDR2 LQKENI. The CDR3 protein is CASSPQRGTSNEQFF. The CDR3 coding sequence is TGTGCCAGCTCACCACAGCGAGGGACGTCTAATGAGCAGTTCTTC.

The rearrangement joins TRBV5-5 to TRBJ1-2; D is possibly TRBD1 (6 bases). Germline CDR1 SGHKS, CDR2 YYEKEE (reference sequence). There are 14 residues in the CDR3. V was clipped by 0 bases and J by 3 bases, with 9 bases between them. The CDR3 DNA is TGTGCCAGCAGCTTGGAAAGGGGGGACTATGGCTACACCTTC. Translation gives CASSLERGDYGYTF.

This sequence joins TRBV6-5 and TRBJ1-6, with D possibly TRBD1 on 6 matching bases. CDR1 and CDR2 (germline): MNHEY, SVGAGI. This CDR3 is 16 amino acids long. Trimming left V 3 bases short and J 6 bases short, with 15 bases between. CDR3: CASSYGGGHANSPLHF. CDR3 coding DNA: TGTGCCAGCAGTTATGGGGGCGGACATGCTAATTCACCCCTCCACTTT.

There are a few counts of this clone. The chain is built from TRBV2 and TRBJ2-5; D not resolved. The CDR3 is 12 residues long. In germline, CDR1 is SNHLY, CDR2 FYNNEI. The V gene lost 7 bases and the J gene lost 1 base, with 7 bases spanning the gap. The CDR3 region is CASTDFQETQYF. The CDR3, as DNA: TGTGCCAGCACTGACTTCCAAGAGACCCAGTACTTC.